This passage covers 26 T cell receptor beta chains from one sample sequenced in a study of CD8 T cells in Susac syndrome. With random hexamers, roughly 0.45 to 1 ug RNA was reverse transcribed. TCRdb reprocessed the immunoSEQ multiplex PCR reads with MiXCR, giving one entry per CDR3 protein. The data contain approximately 210,000 distinct CDR3 sequences, roughly 93% of them singletons. Sequenced sample: CD4+ T cells from PBMCs. All receptors derive from a human donor with Susac syndrome.

The V gene is TRBV3-1, the J gene TRBJ2-1; D might be TRBD2 (5 bases). Germline lookup yields CDR1 LGHDT and CDR2 YNNKEL (reference sequence). CDR3 length: 13 residues. V was cut by 4 bases and J by 5 bases, with 9 bases left in between. CDR3 amino acids: CASSLDLDNEQFF. CDR3 coding DNA: TGTGCCAGCAGCCTGGACTTGGACAATGAGCAGTTCTTC.

This sequence joins TRBV5-4 and TRBJ2-1, with 8 positions matching TRBD2. In germline, CDR1 is SGHNT, CDR2 YYREEE (reference sequence). V lost 2 bases to trimming and J lost 8 bases; unmatched junction nucleotides: 12. This CDR3 spans 16 amino acids. CDR3 amino acids: CASSLGRTGGTDEQFF. The CDR3 DNA is TGTGCCAGCAGCTTAGGTCGAACGGGGGGGACGGATGAGCAGTTCTTC.

The rearrangement joins TRBV6-6 to TRBJ1-2; 7 nucleotides line up with TRBD1. Germline CDR1 MNHNY, CDR2 SVGAGI (reference sequence). This CDR3 has 14 amino acids. The ends lost 7 bases at V and 6 bases at J; junction bases unmatched: 11. As DNA, the CDR3 is TGTGCCAGCACCCAGGGGGACAGCTTGCATGGCTACACCTTC. Protein sequence: CASTQGDSLHGYTF.

V and J are TRBV5-1 and TRBJ1-1; 10 nucleotides agree with TRBD1. This CDR3 has 14 residues. V lost 8 bases and J lost 4; bases outside the gene matches: 8. Germline assignment: CDR1 SGHRS and CDR2 YFSETQ. The CDR3 nucleotides are TGCGCCAGTCGACAGGGGGCGCGGGCCACTGAAGCTTTCTTT. Its protein product is CASRQGARATEAFF.

J is TRBJ2-3 and V is TRBV30; 9 bases are a match to TRBD1. The CDR3 is 14 residues long. Germline trimming cut 1 base from V and 7 bases from J; bases unmatched to any gene: 6. In germline, CDR1 is GTSNPN, CDR2 SVGIG (reference sequence). CDR3 nucleotides: TGTGCCTGGAGTGCACAGGGGGCGAGAAATACGCAGTATTTT. As protein: CAWSAQGARNTQYF.

The rearrangement links TRBV6-1 to TRBJ1-1, with 8 bases fitting TRBD1. With 7 bases clipped from V and 3 bases from J, the junction kept 22 bases outside the gene matches. Germline lookup yields CDR1 MNHNS and CDR2 SASEGT. The length of the CDR3 is 19 residues. CDR3 DNA sequence: TGTGCCAGCAATACCCCTCCCCCCCGCTACAGGGGGGAGGACACTGAAGCTTTCTTT. As protein: CASNTPPPRYRGEDTEAFF.

The chain recombines TRBV12-3 or TRBV12-4 with TRBJ1-1; D is possibly TRBD1 (6 bases). The CDR3 sequence is 15 residues long. The ends were cut back, 6 bases at V and 0 bases at J, with 14 bases in the middle. The CDR3 nucleotides read TGTGCCAGCAGCCCCGAGGGACAAATGAACACTGAAGCTTTCTTT. Translated, it gives CASSPEGQMNTEAFF.

The chain is built from TRBV5-1 and TRBJ1-1; 7 nucleotides match TRBD1. The CDR3 is 13 residues long. CDR1 and CDR2 from the germline V gene are SGHRS and YFSETQ. The V gene end was trimmed by 3 bases and the J gene end by 5 bases; junction bases not matched to a gene: 4. CDR3 DNA: TGCGCCAGCAGCTGGAACAGGGGAACTGAAGCTTTCTTT. Its protein product is CASSWNRGTEAFF.

V is TRBV20-1 and J is TRBJ2-7, with TRBD1 as a possible D gene (5 bases). V was clipped by 2 bases and J by 5 bases, with 7 bases between them. The CDR3 is 11 residues long. Germline-derived CDR1 and CDR2 are DFQATT and SNEGSKA (reference sequence). The CDR3 DNA sequence: TGCAGTGCTAGACAGGGCAACGAGCAGTACTTC. It yields the protein CSARQGNEQYF.

The rearrangement uses TRBV30 and TRBJ2-1; a weak D match, TRBD1 (5 bases). V lost 3 bases to trimming and J lost 10 bases, with 13 bases between them. This CDR3 is 12 amino acids long. Germline V gene data show CDR1 as GTSNPN and CDR2 as SVGIG (reference sequence). CDR3 nucleotide sequence: TGTGCCTGGAGAACAGGACCCCGGGAGCAGTTCTTC. The encoded protein is CAWRTGPREQFF.

The CDR3 spells CASSKGQGGNQPQHF. CDR3 nucleotides: TGTGCCAGCTCCAAGGGACAGGGCGGCAATCAGCCCCAGCATTTT. The chain combines TRBV12-3 or TRBV12-4 with TRBJ1-5, with TRBD1 identical over 9 bases. CDR3 size: 15 residues. V lost 8 bases, J lost 2 bases, and 7 bases stayed unmatched.

This rearrangement joins TRBV7-2 to TRBJ1-2; D remains unclear. The CDR3 sequence is 14 residues long. Trimming stripped 0 bases from V and 0 bases from J, with 5 bases between. CDR1 is SGHTA, CDR2 FQGNSA, per germline. CDR3 sequence: CASSLAAANYGYTF. DNA for the CDR3: TGTGCCAGCAGCTTAGCGGCAGCTAACTATGGCTACACCTTC. The variable domain in full, with the rest retrieved from reference TRBV7-2 and TRBJ1-2, is GAGVSQSPSNKVTEKGKDVELRCDPISGHTALYWYRQSLGQGLEFLIYFQGNSAPDKSGLPSDRFSAERTGGSVSTLTIQRTQQEDSAVYLCASSLAAANYGYTFGSGTRLTVV.

The gene calls are TRBV28 and TRBJ1-5; D call uncertain. Germline values: CDR1 MDHEN, CDR2 SYDVKM. This CDR3 has 16 amino acids. The V end lost 2 bases, the J end lost 0 bases, and 11 bases lay between the germline ends. The CDR3 DNA follows: TGTGCCAGCAGTTTAAGTACCGCGGGTAGCAATCAGCCCCAGCATTTT. It specifies CASSLSTAGSNQPQHF.

This chain connects TRBV6-5 to TRBJ1-6, with D unresolved. V lost 6 bases and J lost 5, with 11 bases in between. CDR1 is MNHEY and CDR2 is SVGAGI in the germline V gene. The CDR3 loop spans 14 amino acids. The CDR3, as DNA: TGTGCCAGCAGGCGAAGCGGGAATAATTCACCCCTCCACTTT. Amino acid sequence: CASRRSGNNSPLHF.

This clonotype was observed a single time. This rearrangement joins TRBV5-1 to TRBJ1-2; D is possibly TRBD1 (6 bases). The CDR3 runs to 13 residues. Trimming took off 2 bases at V and 6 bases at J, with 11 bases between the two ends. Germline V gives CDR1 SGHRS, CDR2 YFSETQ. CDR3 DNA sequence: TGCGCCAGCAGCTTAGGGACATTGGATGGCTACACCTTC. Amino acid sequence: CASSLGTLDGYTF.

The chain has TRBV24-1 and TRBJ2-1, with 12 bases that match TRBD2. CDR1 is KGHDR, CDR2 SFDVKD, per germline. The V and J ends lost 3 bases and 9 bases, in that order; junction bases with no gene match: 5. CDR3 length: 15 residues. CDR3 coding DNA: TGTGCCACCAGTGATCCTAGCGGGGGGGCCACTGAGCAGTTCTTC. Protein product: CATSDPSGGATEQFF.

The rearrangement links TRBV30 to TRBJ1-4; D is undetermined. Germline V gives CDR1 GTSNPN, CDR2 SVGIG (reference sequence). The germline V and J ends were trimmed by 4 bases and 4 bases, with 4 bases remaining between them. This CDR3 has 11 residues. CDR3 coding DNA: TGTGCCTGGACGGTTAATGAAAAACTGTTTTTT. Protein sequence: CAWTVNEKLFF.

The chain combines TRBV25-1 with TRBJ1-2; D gene ambiguous. Germline values: CDR1 MGHDK, CDR2 SYGVNS. CDR3 length: 13 amino acids. Trimming shortened V by 4 bases and J by 1 base, and 7 bases separated the two germline ends. CDR3 protein: CASSADGNYGYTF. For the CDR3, the DNA is TGTGCCAGCAGTGCGGACGGTAACTATGGCTACACCTTC.

This clonotype was counted once. The CDR3 here is CAWSPGGEGGYTF. In DNA form, the CDR3 reads TGTGCCTGGAGCCCCGGGGGGGAAGGTGGCTACACCTTC. This sequence joins TRBV30 and TRBJ1-2, with a tentative D call TRBD1 (5 bases). This CDR3 has 13 amino acids. The germline V gene has CDR1 GTSNPN and CDR2 SVGIG (reference sequence). V lost 3 bases, J lost 7 bases, and 15 bases lay in between.

Only one count was recorded for this clonotype. The chain uses TRBV20-1 and TRBJ2-7; D not resolved. CDR3 length: 11 residues. Germline CDR1 reads DFQATT; CDR2 reads SNEGSKA (reference sequence). The V and J ends lost 0 bases and 0 bases respectively, with 0 bases between them. The CDR3 here is CSARDSYEQYF. The CDR3 coding sequence is TGCAGTGCTAGAGACTCCTACGAGCAGTACTTC.

V and J are TRBV19 and TRBJ2-3, with D uncertain. The germline V gene encodes CDR1 LNHDA and CDR2 SQIVND (reference sequence). The CDR3 is 14 amino acids. Trimming shortened V by 3 bases and J by 0 bases, and 7 bases separated the two germline ends. CDR3 region: CASSIWGSTDTQYF. In DNA, the CDR3 is TGTGCCAGTAGTATCTGGGGTAGCACAGATACGCAGTATTTT.

This clonotype was seen a single time. V usage is TRBV29-1 and J usage is TRBJ2-7, with D perhaps being TRBD1 or TRBD2 (5 bases each). Per the germline V gene, CDR1 is SQVTM and CDR2 is ANQGSEA. The ends were cut back, 4 bases at V and 7 bases at J, with 23 bases in the middle. The CDR3 consists of 15 residues. The DNA for the CDR3 is TGCAGCGTTGTCGGGGCAGACAGAACGGGTTGGGAGCAGTACTTC. Protein sequence: CSVVGADRTGWEQYF.

V gene TRBV5-6 combines with J gene TRBJ1-6; D possibly corresponds to TRBD1 (5 bases). The germline gives CDR1 SGHDT, CDR2 YYEEEE. This CDR3 is built from 15 residues. V was shortened by 3 bases and J by 8 bases, with 15 bases between the two germline ends. The chain's CDR3 is CASSSTGTWDSPLHF. DNA for the CDR3: TGTGCCAGCAGCTCCACAGGAACCTGGGATTCACCCCTCCACTTT.

J is TRBJ2-5 and V is TRBV12-3 or TRBV12-4; perhaps TRBD2 as D (5 bases). Trimming stripped 5 bases from V and 2 bases from J, with 9 bases between. The CDR3 totals 13 residues. The CDR3 bases are TGTGCCAGCAGTGGACTGTCTCAAGAGACCCAGTACTTC. Its protein product is CASSGLSQETQYF.

This chain uses TRBV30 with TRBJ2-3, with D possibly TRBD1 on 6 matching bases. Trimming cost V 4 bases and J 5 bases, with 13 bases left between them. The CDR3 is 13 amino acids. Germline assignment: CDR1 GTSNPN and CDR2 SVGIG (reference sequence). The CDR3 reads CAWIGGAEDTQYF. Written as DNA, the CDR3 is TGTGCCTGGATTGGGGGCGCGGAAGATACGCAGTATTTT.

V is TRBV12-3 or TRBV12-4 and J is TRBJ2-5; D tentatively reads TRBD1 or TRBD2 (5 bases each). Trimming took off 2 bases at V and 5 bases at J, with 12 bases between the two ends. This CDR3 spans 14 amino acids. The CDR3 DNA reads as TGTGCCAGCAGTTTACATCAGGGCGGGGAGACCCAGTACTTC. Amino acid sequence: CASSLHQGGETQYF.